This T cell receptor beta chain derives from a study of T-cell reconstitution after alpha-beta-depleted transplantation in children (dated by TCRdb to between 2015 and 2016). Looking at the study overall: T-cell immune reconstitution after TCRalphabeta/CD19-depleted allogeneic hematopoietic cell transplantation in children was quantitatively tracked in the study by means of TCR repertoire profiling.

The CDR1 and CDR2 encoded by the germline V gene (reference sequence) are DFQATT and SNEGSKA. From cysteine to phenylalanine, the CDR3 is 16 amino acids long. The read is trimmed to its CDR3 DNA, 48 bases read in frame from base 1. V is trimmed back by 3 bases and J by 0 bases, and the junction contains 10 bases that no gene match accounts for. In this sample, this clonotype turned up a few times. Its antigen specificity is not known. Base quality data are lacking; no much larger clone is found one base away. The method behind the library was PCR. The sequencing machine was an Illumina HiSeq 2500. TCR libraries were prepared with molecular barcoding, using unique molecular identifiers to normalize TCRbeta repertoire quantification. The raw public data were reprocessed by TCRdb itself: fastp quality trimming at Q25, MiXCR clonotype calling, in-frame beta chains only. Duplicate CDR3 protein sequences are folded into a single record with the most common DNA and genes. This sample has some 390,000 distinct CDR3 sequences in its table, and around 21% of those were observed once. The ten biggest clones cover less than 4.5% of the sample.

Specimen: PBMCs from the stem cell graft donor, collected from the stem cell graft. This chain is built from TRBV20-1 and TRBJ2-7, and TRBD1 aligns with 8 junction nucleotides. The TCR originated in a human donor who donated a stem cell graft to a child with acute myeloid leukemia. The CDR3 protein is CSARAGTGYISYEQYF. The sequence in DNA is TGCAGTGCTAGGGCCGGGACAGGTTATATCTCCTACGAGCAGTACTTC.